These T cell receptor beta chains were read from a single sample in a study of T cell responses to AZD1222 COVID-19 vaccine. The table came from immunoSEQ multiplex PCR; TCRdb's copy has only in-frame clones and leaves some out. The sample lists fewer than 120,000 clones, about 94% seen once, with approximately 2.8% in the top ten. The specimen comprised peripheral blood, sampled 28 days after the second AZD1222 dose. These TCRs come from an adult who received the AZD1222 COVID-19 vaccine. Both conserved end residues are part of each CDR3. D genes are given only for firm matches. Not every row has a clone size; where given, it reads once, few, many or a size class.

clone size	D gene	V gene	J gene	CDR3 protein	CDR3 DNA
.	TRBD2	TRBV5-5	TRBJ2-7	CASNMKRGTAERYF	TGTGCCAGCAACATGAAGCGGGGGACGGCCGAGCGGTACTTC
.	.	TRBV12-3/TRBV12-4	TRBJ2-1	CASSLASHNEQFF	TGTGCCAGCAGTTTGGCCAGCCACAATGAGCAGTTCTTC
once	.	TRBV29-1	TRBJ1-4	CSVEGGAYEKLFF	TGCAGCGTTGAGGGGGGTGCCTATGAAAAACTGTTTTTT
.	.	TRBV20-1	TRBJ1-5	CSASLGGRSNQPQHF	TGCAGTGCTAGTTTGGGGGGCCGTAGCAATCAGCCCCAGCATTTT
.	.	TRBV7-2	TRBJ1-1	CASSLFTTDNTEAFF	TGTGCCAGCAGCTTATTTACGACAGACAACACTGAAGCTTTCTTT
.	.	TRBV7-9	TRBJ1-3	CASSLGSLRGNTIYF	TGTGCCAGCAGCTTAGGGTCCTTACGAGGAAACACCATATATTTT
.	.	TRBV29-1	TRBJ2-7	CSVTPMAGQGYEQYF	TGCAGCGTCACCCCCATGGCAGGTCAGGGATACGAGCAGTACTTC
.	.	TRBV19	TRBJ2-7	CASRDSASYEQYF	TGTGCCAGTCGTGACAGTGCATCCTACGAGCAGTACTTC
.	.	TRBV11-3	TRBJ1-1	CASSLQESTEAFF	TGTGCCAGCAGCTTACAGGAGAGCACTGAAGCTTTCTTT
.	TRBD2	TRBV5-4	TRBJ2-1	CASNRRLAGSYNEQFF	TGTGCCAGCAACCGGAGGCTAGCGGGATCCTACAATGAGCAGTTCTTC
.	TRBD1	TRBV5-4	TRBJ1-2	CASSLMQGDSNYGYTF	TGTGCCAGCAGCTTGATGCAGGGGGATTCTAACTATGGCTACACCTTC
few	.	TRBV6-1	TRBJ2-7	CASSEGQDPYEQYF	TGTGCCAGCAGTGAAGGACAGGACCCCTACGAGCAGTACTTC
.	.	TRBV4-2	TRBJ1-6	CASSQSSGTENSPLHF	TGTGCCAGCAGCCAGTCCTCCGGGACGGAGAATTCACCCCTCCACTTT
once	.	TRBV27	TRBJ1-1	CASSSRSNTEAFF	TGTGCCAGCAGTTCCAGGTCGAACACTGAAGCTTTCTTT
.	.	TRBV6-5	TRBJ1-1	CASSLQGNTEAFF	TGTGCCAGCAGCCTACAGGGGAACACTGAAGCTTTCTTT
.	TRBD1	TRBV6-4	TRBJ2-2	CASSDSGQGNTGELFF	TGTGCCAGCAGTGACTCGGGACAGGGGAACACCGGGGAGCTGTTTTTT
.	.	TRBV5-1	TRBJ2-1	CASAKGGSSYNEQFF	TGCGCCAGCGCTAAGGGGGGGAGCTCCTACAATGAGCAGTTCTTC